This T cell receptor beta chain is from a study of blood T cell repertoires in COVID-19. Per germline, CDR1 MNHEY and CDR2 SVGAGI. Unmatched junction bases numbered 6, after V lost 2 bases and J lost 11 bases. The CDR3 contains 15 residues. TCRdb keeps only in-frame clones here, not all; method: immunoSEQ multiplex PCR. The sample lists approximately 490,000 clones, about 85% seen once, with approximately 8% in the top ten. The origin of this receptor is a woman aged 55-69 years who had recovered from COVID-19. Sequencing was performed on PBMCs or T cells enriched from blood (not recorded which). The V call is TRBV6-5, the J call TRBJ1-6, with 10 positions matching TRBD1. CDR3 in amino acids: CASSYRGTGAPPLHF. Here the CDR3 DNA reads TGTGCCAGCAGTTACCGAGGGACAGGGGCACCACCCCTCCACTTT.